These T cell receptor beta chains were read from a single sample in a study of T cell repertoires in cytomegalovirus infection. TCRdb redid the calling of the reads with MiXCR, one entry per CDR3 protein. The table lists 490,000 or so distinct CDR3 sequences, around 11% of them singletons. Source material: PBMCs. The receptor set was obtained from a human donor in good health (CMV status not recorded). Some clones in this sample may be carry-over from other donors' samples. CDR3s include the opening cysteine and the closing phenylalanine or tryptophan. D genes are given only for firm matches. Clone size, where shown, is once, few, many, or a class for clones that have expanded.

few	TRBJ2-2	.	TRBV30	TGTGCCTGGAGTGTACGTCGGAACACCGGGGAGCTGTTTTTT	CAWSVRRNTGELFF
many	TRBJ1-2	.	TRBV28	TGTGCCAGCATTACGGACACATCTAACTATGGCTACACCTTC	CASITDTSNYGYTF
.	TRBJ1-1	.	TRBV10-2	TGCGCCAGCAGGGAGATAACAGGTGGGCTCGCTGAAGCTTTCTTT	CASREITGGLAEAFF
.	TRBJ2-7	TRBD2	TRBV3-1	TGTGCCAGCAGCCCGGCTAGCGGGAGTCCCTACGAGCAGTACTTC	CASSPASGSPYEQYF
.	TRBJ2-7	TRBD2	TRBV20-1	TGCAGTGCTGGCGGGGCGGGAGAGTCCTACGAGCAGTACTTC	CSAGGAGESYEQYF
.	TRBJ1-1	.	TRBV7-9	TGTGCCAGCAGCTTTTCACTCCAGCTGAACACTGAAGCTTTCTTT	CASSFSLQLNTEAFF
many	TRBJ2-4	.	TRBV3-1	TGTGCCAGCAGCCAAGATTTTTCCCTCCCAGGGAAAAACATTCAGTACTTC	CASSQDFSLPGKNIQYF
few	TRBJ1-5	TRBD1	TRBV24-1	TGTGCCACCAGTGGCTCGGGACAGGGTAGGTTCCAGCCCCAGCATTTT	CATSGSGQGRFQPQHF
many	TRBJ2-1	.	TRBV4-2	TGTGCCAGCAGCCAAGAAGGCCAGAGAAGCAATGAGCAGTTCTTC	CASSQEGQRSNEQFF
many	TRBJ2-5	TRBD1	TRBV6-1	TGTGCCAGCAGTGAAAAAAGGGGGCGCGGAGAGACCCAGTACTTC	CASSEKRGRGETQYF
many	TRBJ2-3	.	TRBV5-1	TGCGCCAGCAGGGACCCGAGCCGCACGCAGTATTTT	CASRDPSRTQYF
many	TRBJ1-2	.	TRBV12-3/TRBV12-4	TGTGCCAGCAGTTCCCGGGCCTTCTATGGCTACACCTTC	CASSSRAFYGYTF
many	TRBJ1-4	TRBD1	TRBV5-5	TGTGCCAGCAGCGGGGGACAGGGGTTAAATGAAAAACTGTTTTTT	CASSGGQGLNEKLFF
few	TRBJ2-4	.	TRBV29-1	TGCAGCGTTGGGCATCCGATGTCCATTCAGTACTTC	CSVGHPMSIQYF
.	TRBJ2-7	.	TRBV4-2	TGTGCCAGCAGCCAAGATCGGGCCAGATCCTACGAGCAGTACTTC	CASSQDRARSYEQYF
.	TRBJ1-2	.	TRBV27	TGTGCCAGCAGTACCGTCGGGGGATATGGCTACACCTTC	CASSTVGGYGYTF
.	TRBJ2-7	.	TRBV11-2	TGTGCCAGCAGCTTACAGGGGCCTAGTAACGAGCAGTACTTC	CASSLQGPSNEQYF
.	TRBJ2-3	TRBD1	TRBV7-6	TGTGCCAACAGCTCAGGACAGGACACAGATTCGCTGTATTTT	CANSSGQDTDSLYF
many	TRBJ2-1	TRBD2	TRBV7-9	TGTGCCATTGCGGGACTAGCGGGAGGGCCGTTGAATGAGCAGTTCTTC	CAIAGLAGGPLNEQFF
few	TRBJ2-7	.	TRBV13	TGTGCCAGCAGCTTAGGAAGACGGCGGCCCGAGGGCGAGCAGTACTTC	CASSLGRRRPEGEQYF
many	TRBJ1-6	.	TRBV19	TGTGCCAGCATCTCCGGGACTTATAATTCACCCCTCCACTTT	CASISGTYNSPLHF
few	TRBJ2-3	TRBD1	TRBV5-5	TGTGCCAGCAGCAGAGGGGGCTCATCCGATACGCAGTATTTT	CASSRGGSSDTQYF
once	TRBJ2-3	TRBD2	TRBV29-1	TGCAGCGTTTTGACTAGCGGGGGGACTACGCAGTATTTT	CSVLTSGGTTQYF
many	TRBJ2-5	TRBD1	TRBV28	TGTGCCAGCAGTACCAACAGGGGGCACATTGGAGAGACCCAGTACTTC	CASSTNRGHIGETQYF
.	TRBJ2-1	.	TRBV20-1	TGCAGTGCTAGGAGAGGCGAGCAGTTCTTC	CSARRGEQFF
few	TRBJ2-1	TRBD2	TRBV6-2/TRBV6-3	TGTGCCAGCAGTGACGGACTAGCGGGTTCCAATGAGCAGTTCTTC	CASSDGLAGSNEQFF
many	TRBJ1-5	TRBD1	TRBV5-5	TGTGCCAGCAGCTGGGGGACAGGCAATCAGCCCCAGCATTTT	CASSWGTGNQPQHF
many	TRBJ2-3	.	TRBV7-3	TGTGCCAGCAGTTCCGCCCCCGCAGATACGCAGTATTTT	CASSSAPADTQYF
many	TRBJ1-5	.	TRBV7-9	TGTGCCAGCAGCCACGTGGGTCTCCGGGACACCAATCAGCCCCAGCATTTT	CASSHVGLRDTNQPQHF
many	TRBJ2-3	.	TRBV18	TGTGCCAGCTCACCAGTGGTGGCCAGCACAGATACGCAGTATTTT	CASSPVVASTDTQYF
many	TRBJ1-2	TRBD1	TRBV7-9	TGTGCCAGCAGCTTAGCCGGGACAGGGGGATATGGCTACACCTTC	CASSLAGTGGYGYTF
many	TRBJ2-7	.	TRBV19	TGTGCCAGTCGAGAGCGGAGGGGCTCGTACGAGCAGTACTTC	CASRERRGSYEQYF
many	TRBJ2-1	TRBD1	TRBV5-4	TGTGCCAGCAGCTTGGCGGGGACAGTCTACAATGAGCAGTTCTTC	CASSLAGTVYNEQFF
many	TRBJ2-2	.	TRBV12-5	TGTGCTAGTGCGCTCACCGGGGAGCTGTTTTTT	CASALTGELFF
.	TRBJ2-1	TRBD2	TRBV9	TGTGCCAGCAGCGGGGGGACTACCTACAATGAGCAGTTCTTC	CASSGGTTYNEQFF
many	TRBJ1-3	.	TRBV11-2	TGTGCCAGCAGCTTACACGGGAGCTCTGGAAACACCATATATTTT	CASSLHGSSGNTIYF
many	TRBJ2-2	TRBD2	TRBV12-3/TRBV12-4	TGTGCCAGCAGGCGGGGGAGCGGCACCGGGGAGCTGTTTTTT	CASRRGSGTGELFF
many	TRBJ1-2	TRBD1	TRBV12-3/TRBV12-4	TGTGCCAGCAGTTGGGTACAGGGGCACTATGGCTACACCTTC	CASSWVQGHYGYTF
many	TRBJ1-5	.	TRBV19	TGTGCCAGTAGTATGACCTTTCAGCCCCAGCATTTT	CASSMTFQPQHF
few	TRBJ1-2	TRBD1	TRBV12-3/TRBV12-4	TGTGCCAGCAGTTCCAGGGGGTTTAACTATGGCTACACCTTC	CASSSRGFNYGYTF
many	TRBJ2-2	.	TRBV3-1	TGTGCCAGCAGCGGTTCCGGGGAGCTGTTTTTT	CASSGSGELFF